These 7 T cell receptor beta chains came from one sample sequenced in a study of control samples from healthy donors and cancer patients. Sequencing was performed with immunoSEQ multiplex PCR; in TCRdb, only in-frame clones are kept and a portion is missing. Altogether 150,000 to 200,000 clones are present, around 90% being singletons, with the ten largest covering around 1.5%. Sequencing was carried out using blood. The receptors were gathered from a woman in her forties or fifties in good health.

This clone was seen more than once but under ten times. The junction differs from germline at one of its ends, possibly a read error. The rearrangement links TRBV6-4 to TRBJ2-2; D not resolved. The CDR3 consists of 12 residues. Germline lookup yields CDR1 MRHNA and CDR2 SNTAGT. Written as DNA, the CDR3 is TGTGCCAGCAGAGACTTCACCGGGGAGCTGTTTTTT. Protein product: CASRDFTGELFF.

This chain links TRBV29-1 with TRBJ1-2; no reliable D call. Germline loops: CDR1 SQVTM, CDR2 ANQGSEA. The CDR3 contains 9 residues. V lost 3 bases, J lost 8 bases, and 4 bases lay in between. CDR3 in DNA: TGCAGCGTTGAGGACGGCTACACCTTC. Its protein is CSVEDGYTF.

CDR3 sequence reads: CASSVAAGGRTGELFF. The CDR3 DNA reads TGTGCCAGCAGCGTAGCGGCGGGGGGGCGAACCGGGGAGCTGTTTTTT. The chain uses TRBV9 and TRBJ2-2, with 9 bases identical to TRBD2. Germline trimming cut 0 bases from V and 5 bases from J; bases unmatched to any gene: 5. Germline lookup yields CDR1 SGDLS and CDR2 YYNGEE. The CDR3 sequence is 16 residues long.

V is TRBV7-3 and J is TRBJ2-5, with 8 positions matching TRBD2. The CDR3 runs to 13 residues. V trimming: 6 bases; J trimming: 3 bases; junction bases outside the gene matches: 3. Looked up from germline, CDR1 is SGHTA and CDR2 is FQGTGA. CDR3 nucleotide sequence: TGTGCCAGCAGTAGGCGGGGGGAAGAGACCCAGTACTTC. It specifies CASSRRGEETQYF.

As DNA, the CDR3 is TGTGCCAGCAGCTTAGCCGTTCTATCCTACAATGAGCAGTTCTTC. It codes for CASSLAVLSYNEQFF. The rearrangement joins TRBV7-2 to TRBJ2-1; D gene uncertain. V was shortened by 0 bases and J by 1 base, with 7 bases between the two germline ends. This CDR3 is built from 15 residues. Germline V gene sequence: CDR1 SGHTA, CDR2 FQGNSA.

The rearrangement uses TRBV6-5 and TRBJ2-1; 11 nucleotides match TRBD2. Germline V gene sequence: CDR1 MNHEY, CDR2 SVGAGI. The CDR3 is 14 amino acids. The V segment lost 5 bases and the J segment 4 bases; nucleotides outside the gene matches: 1. CDR3 nucleotides: TGTGCCAGCAGTCGGACTAGCGGGTACAATGAGCAGTTCTTC. This gives the protein CASSRTSGYNEQFF.

The rearrangement links TRBV24-1 to TRBJ2-1, with D maybe TRBD2 (6 bases). V shed 12 bases and J shed 2 bases, with 19 bases lying between them. The germline V gene encodes CDR1 KGHDR and CDR2 SFDVKD. This CDR3 is 15 amino acids long. The CDR3 DNA reads TGTGCCTCCGGAGACGGAGGGTCTGCCTACAATGAGCAGTTCTTC. This codes for CASGDGGSAYNEQFF.